This entry concerns a single TCR beta chain. This sample was included in a study of blood T cell repertoires in COVID-19. Looking at the study overall: Samples representing acute and convalescent COVID-19 were sourced from the United States, Italy and Spain. T cells, B-cell-depleted T cells, or PBMCs supplied cDNA or gDNA.

In the study's own analysis: Amplification from reference gene primers served as the basis for estimated nucleated cell counts. Some clones are missing from TCRdb's copy, which holds only in-frame ones; the method was immunoSEQ multiplex PCR. That table supplies the V and J calls and clone size; D and trimming were determined from the DNA. Altogether roughly 73,000 clones are present, roughly nine tenths being singletons, with the ten largest covering roughly 8.8%. The germline gives CDR1 MNHEY, CDR2 SVGAGI. Trimming removed 6 bases at V and 7 bases at J, with 13 bases between. This CDR3 comprises 12 residues.

This TCR came from a man older than 75 with acute or convalescent COVID-19. The chain carries TRBV6-5 and TRBJ2-7; TRBD1 is a possible D gene (6 bases). Input material: peripheral blood. CDR3 sequence reads: CASSRGTGEQYF. Here the CDR3 DNA reads TGTGCCAGCAGCAGGGGTACAGGGGAGCAGTACTTC.